This TCR beta chain is drawn from a study of shared clonotypes between healthy human individuals. Study conclusions and caveats: Among a handful of donors, roughly 5% of naive CD4 clonotypes were found in common.

On this clone itself: The antigen is not known.

The repertoire was sequenced with immunoSEQ multiplex PCR; TCRdb's copy has only in-frame clones and lacks some. The sample holds nearly 2 million clones, roughly 95% seen once. This CDR3 has 12 amino acids. The V and J ends lost 9 bases and 3 bases respectively, with 12 bases between them. Looked up from germline, CDR1 is MNHNY and CDR2 is SVGAGI (reference sequence). The naive CD8 population came from CD45RO-negative cells selected for CCR7, without terminally differentiated effector memory CD45RA+ cells. Donors had no recently reported acute infections or vaccinations and were HIV-negative. The chain links TRBV6-6 to TRBJ2-7; D is perhaps TRBD1 (6 bases). The source material was naive CD8+ T cells sorted from blood. The origin of this receptor is a man younger than 30 in good health. CDR3 coding DNA: TGTGCCAGTACAGGGACCTACTACGAGCAGTACTTC. Translated, it gives CASTGTYYEQYF.